A single sample gave rise to the 18 T cell receptor beta chains below, sequenced in a study of pediatric ulcerative colitis (dated by TCRdb to the late 2010s). Preparation of the library involved the immunoSEQ multiplex PCR assay. Held by TCRdb, this immuneACCESS table contains in-frame sequences only and omits some clones. Under half of the omission traces to an unresolved V gene where checked; the cause of the rest is unknown. The sample profile shows approximately 60,000 clones; about 86% of them were found once. The ten largest clones take up roughly 3.8% of the sample. The sample consisted of blood. These receptor sequences come from a boy younger than 18 with severe ulcerative colitis.

This sequence joins TRBV4-3 and TRBJ2-2, with 15 bases lining up with TRBD2. CDR1 is LGHNA, CDR2 YSLEER, per germline. The junction had 17 bases not matched to a gene; V was cut back by 6 bases and J by 3 bases. The CDR3 is 21 amino acids. CDR3 residues: CASRQQGPGLAGGTDTGELFF. The DNA of the CDR3 is TGCGCCAGCAGGCAACAGGGACCGGGACTAGCGGGAGGAACGGACACCGGGGAGCTGTTTTTT.

V gene TRBV11-2 combines with J gene TRBJ1-2, with TRBD1 matching over 10 bases. From germline, CDR1 is SGHAT and CDR2 FQNNGV. V shed 5 bases, J shed 5 bases, and the junction held 5 bases outside the gene matches. The CDR3 has 14 residues. CDR3 in DNA: TGTGCCAGCAGCCCCGGGACAGGGGCATATGGCTACACCTTC. As protein: CASSPGTGAYGYTF.

DNA for the CDR3: TGCGCCAGCAGCGGGACTAGCGGGAGTCGCGAGCAGTACTTC. Its translation: CASSGTSGSREQYF. The V gene is TRBV5-1, the J gene TRBJ2-7, with TRBD2 matching 14 bases. Germline V lookup: CDR1 SGHRS, CDR2 YFSETQ. The length of the CDR3 is 14 residues. The J segment lost 6 bases and the V segment lost 4 bases, leaving 3 bases of the junction unmatched.

V is TRBV4-2 and J is TRBJ2-1; D is possibly TRBD2 (6 bases). This CDR3 comprises 14 residues. Germline CDR1 and CDR2: LGHNA and YNFKEQ. Trimming left V 3 bases short and J 5 bases short, with 11 bases between. CDR3 residues: CASSQWDFNNEQFF. The DNA for the CDR3 is TGTGCCAGCAGCCAGTGGGACTTCAACAATGAGCAGTTCTTC.

The V gene is TRBV2, the J gene TRBJ2-7; 7 bases are a match to TRBD1. CDR1 and CDR2 from the germline V gene are SNHLY and FYNNEI. The CDR3 is 13 residues long. V was pared by 7 bases and J by 0 bases, with 3 bases of the junction left unmatched. The CDR3 loop is CASTGDSSYEQYF. CDR3 nucleotide sequence: TGTGCCAGCACCGGGGACAGCTCCTACGAGCAGTACTTC.

The chain links TRBV15 to TRBJ2-7; 7 bases line up with TRBD1. The CDR3 is made up of 12 amino acids. The germline V gene encodes CDR1 LNHNV and CDR2 YYDKDF (reference sequence). V was pared by 8 bases and J by 3 bases, with 4 bases of the junction left unmatched. In nucleotides, the CDR3 is TGTGCCACCGGGGCAGGGGGCTACGAGCAGTACTTC. Its translation is CATGAGGYEQYF. Based on the CDR3 plus reference TRBV15 and TRBJ2-7, the full variable domain is DAMVIQNPRYQVTQFGKPVTLSCSQTLNHNVMYWYQQKSSQAPKLLFHYYDKDFNNEADTPDNFQSRRPNTSFCFLDIRSPGLGDTAMYLCATGAGGYEQYFGPGTRLTVT.

The rearrangement links TRBV2 to TRBJ2-2, with D perhaps matching TRBD2 (6 bases). The germline CDR1 and CDR2 sequences are SNHLY and FYNNEI. V was pared by 5 bases and J by 0 bases, with 16 bases between. The CDR3 totals 17 residues. In DNA, the CDR3 is TGTGCCAGCAGTTTTCCCCGGGACTCACCGAACACCGGGGAGCTGTTTTTT. Protein product: CASSFPRDSPNTGELFF.

The chain is built from TRBV7-2 and TRBJ2-1; D remains ambiguous. The V gene's germline CDR1 is SGHTA and CDR2 FQGNSA. V dropped 2 bases and J dropped 2 bases, with 10 bases sitting between them. The CDR3 runs 15 residues. The CDR3, as DNA: TGTGCCAGCAGCTTAATCGGATTCACCTACAATGAGCAGTTCTTC. Its translation is CASSLIGFTYNEQFF. Full variable domain (outside the CDR3, taken from reference TRBV7-2 and TRBJ2-1): GAGVSQSPSNKVTEKGKDVELRCDPISGHTALYWYRQSLGQGLEFLIYFQGNSAPDKSGLPSDRFSAERTGGSVSTLTIQRTQQEDSAVYLCASSLIGFTYNEQFFGPGTRLTVL.

The J gene is TRBJ1-4, the V gene TRBV6-1; D may be TRBD1 (5 bases). V was cut by 2 bases and J by 3 bases, with 10 bases left in between. The CDR3 consists of 15 residues. Looked up from germline, CDR1 is MNHNS and CDR2 is SASEGT. Written as DNA, the CDR3 is TGTGCCAGCAGTGAACCGGCAGGGTCTAATGAAAAACTGTTTTTT. It specifies CASSEPAGSNEKLFF.

V is TRBV5-1 and J is TRBJ2-3; 9 bases are shared with TRBD2. The germline gives CDR1 SGHRS, CDR2 YFSETQ. Unmatched junction bases numbered 2, after V lost 0 bases and J lost 3 bases. The CDR3 consists of 15 residues. The CDR3 bases are TGCGCCAGCAGCTTGGGACTAGCGGTGACAGATACGCAGTATTTT. Protein: CASSLGLAVTDTQYF.

The rearrangement joins TRBV2 to TRBJ2-1; 12 bases map to TRBD2. This CDR3 contains 15 residues. The germline V gene encodes CDR1 SNHLY and CDR2 FYNNEI. J was trimmed by 4 bases and V by 7 bases; bases with no gene match: 5. The CDR3 coding sequence is TGTGCCAGCACTGCTGGACTAGCGGGATACAATGAGCAGTTCTTC. Translation gives CASTAGLAGYNEQFF.

The chain couples TRBV11-3 to TRBJ2-7; 12 bases are shared with TRBD1. CDR1 is SGHNT and CDR2 is YENEEA in the germline V gene. The junction had 6 bases not matched to a gene; V was cut back by 5 bases and J by 4 bases. The CDR3 has 15 residues. The CDR3 loop reads CASSPSGQGAYEQYF. CDR3 DNA sequence: TGTGCCAGCAGCCCATCGGGACAGGGGGCTTACGAGCAGTACTTC.

This clone was picked up a small number of times. The same CDR3 also results from other DNA sequences found in this sample. The chain joins TRBV2 to TRBJ2-1, with D possibly being TRBD1 or TRBD2 (5 bases each). This CDR3 is built from 15 residues. Per germline, CDR1 SNHLY and CDR2 FYNNEI. V was pared by 2 bases and J by 4 bases, with 12 bases between. CDR3 in amino acids: CASSEQGRDYNEQFF. The CDR3 region has the DNA TGTGCCAGCAGTGAACAGGGTCGGGATTACAATGAGCAGTTCTTC.

This chain links TRBV23-1 with TRBJ1-2; TRBD1 is a possible D gene (5 bases). TRBV23-1 is labeled an ORF, and its function is uncertain. The ends were cut back, 7 bases at V and 4 bases at J, with 13 bases in the middle. The CDR3 runs to 13 residues. CDR3 protein: CASNRQRVYGYTF. The CDR3 DNA reads as TGCGCCAGCAACCGACAGAGAGTCTATGGCTACACCTTC.

The genes are TRBV5-6 and TRBJ1-2, with D possibly being TRBD1 (5 bases). From germline, CDR1 is SGHDT and CDR2 YYEEEE. This CDR3 comprises 17 residues. Between the trimmed V and J ends, which lost 1 base and 4 bases, there was a span of 20 bases. The CDR3 loop is CASSLSFTGSQAYGYTF. CDR3 DNA: TGTGCCAGCAGCTTGTCCTTCACAGGTTCTCAAGCCTATGGCTACACCTTC. Full variable domain (missing parts from reference TRBV5-6 and TRBJ1-2): DAGVTQSPTHLIKTRGQQVTLRCSPKSGHDTVSWYQQALGQGPQFIFQYYEEEERQRGNFPDRFSGHQFPNYSSELNVNALLLGDSALYLCASSLSFTGSQAYGYTFGSGTRLTVV.

V and J are TRBV27 and TRBJ1-2; the D is unclear. CDR3 length equals 14 residues. Germline V CDR1 and CDR2: MNHEY, SMNVEV (reference sequence). V dropped 7 bases and J dropped 2 bases, with 14 bases sitting between them. Written as DNA, the CDR3 is TGTGCCAGCAAGTGTCCAGGACCCAACTATGGCTACACCTTC. Translated, it gives CASKCPGPNYGYTF.

The chain employs TRBV11-3 and TRBJ1-1; D not resolved. The CDR3 consists of 11 residues. Looked up from germline, CDR1 is SGHNT and CDR2 is YENEEA. V lost 8 bases and J lost 3, with 7 bases in between. CDR3 sequence (DNA): TGTGCCAGCGAGAGGGACACTGAAGCTTTCTTT. Translated: CASERDTEAFF.

The J gene is TRBJ2-7, the V gene TRBV5-8; TRBD1 matches 8 bases. CDR3 length: 15 residues. CDR1 and CDR2 (germline): SGHTS, YDEGEE. The trim removed 4 bases at V and 2 bases at J, leaving 8 bases unmatched. The CDR3 loop reads CASSIWDRLAYEQYF. The CDR3 coding sequence is TGTGCCAGCAGCATATGGGACAGGTTAGCCTACGAGCAGTACTTC.